The 18 T cell receptor beta chains presented below share a single source sample, sequenced in a study of beta chain features in type 1 diabetes. Study conclusions and caveats: All four CD4+ subsets from Type 1 diabetes patients carried moderately but significantly shorter TCRB CDR3s.

The isolated RNA, all of it, was reverse transcribed, so expressed TCRB transcripts were what got sequenced. Assay used: immunoSEQ multiplex PCR; TCRdb lists only in-frame clones, some missing. Here the sample spans hundreds of thousands of clones, over 13% being singletons. Their antigens are not known. The sequencing sample was made of naive CD4+ T cells from blood. All receptors come from a man aged 18 to 30 with type 1 diabetes.

This clone was counted between two and nine times. The CDR3 here is CASSGAGLGTEQFF. The CDR3 region has the DNA TGTGCCAGTTCCGGCGCCGGATTAGGCACTGAGCAGTTCTTC. The chain employs TRBV6-5 and TRBJ2-1; D is ambiguous. Germline loops: CDR1 MNHEY, CDR2 SVGAGI. The V end lost 9 bases, the J end lost 9 bases, and 21 bases lay between the germline ends. The CDR3 sequence is 14 residues long.

This chain joins TRBV5-1 and TRBJ2-2; unclear D gene. The germline CDR1 and CDR2 sequences are SGHRS and YFSETQ. This CDR3 is 14 amino acids long. Trimming left V 0 bases short and J 9 bases short, with 12 bases between. The CDR3 nucleotides read TGCGCCAGCAGCTTGGCCGCGGCGTCACGGGAGCTGTTTTTT. This encodes CASSLAAASRELFF.

The gene calls are TRBV30 and TRBJ2-7; 8 positions match TRBD1. Germline-derived CDR1 and CDR2 are GTSNPN and SVGIG (reference sequence). V was clipped by 0 bases and J by 4 bases; unmatched bases: 8. The CDR3 consists of 15 residues. The CDR3 region has the DNA TGTGCCTGGAGTGTCCTGGACAGGGAAGGGTACGAGCAGTACTTC. As protein: CAWSVLDREGYEQYF.

The chain couples TRBV7-2 to TRBJ2-7; 9 nucleotides align to TRBD1. This CDR3 region has 14 residues. Germline CDR1 is SGHTA and CDR2 is FQGNSA. V was clipped by 3 bases and J by 1 base; unmatched bases: 1. In DNA form, the CDR3 reads TGTGCCAGCAGCTTTGGGACAGGGTCCTACGAGCAGTACTTC. Translated, it gives CASSFGTGSYEQYF.

This clone was observed a few times. This chain's CDR3 is CASSLQAQTGNTIYF. As DNA, the CDR3 is TGTGCCAGCAGCCTCCAGGCCCAGACGGGAAACACCATATATTTT. This chain uses TRBV7-9 with TRBJ1-3; D call uncertain. V shed 5 bases and J shed 4 bases, with 15 bases lying between them. This CDR3 comprises 15 residues. Germline V gene sequence: CDR1 SEHNR, CDR2 FQNEAQ (reference sequence).

This sequence joins TRBV5-1 and TRBJ2-1; tentative D call: TRBD1 (8 bases). V dropped 0 bases and J dropped 6 bases, with 13 bases sitting between them. Germline CDR1 reads SGHRS; CDR2 reads YFSETQ. The CDR3 length is 15 residues. Here the CDR3 DNA reads TGCGCCAGCAGCTTGGCACAGGGGGGGATCAATGAGCAGTTCTTC. This encodes CASSLAQGGINEQFF.

The rearrangement joins TRBV19 to TRBJ1-1; D possibly corresponds to TRBD1 (6 bases). CDR1 LNHDA and CDR2 SQIVND come from the germline V gene (reference sequence). The V end was cut by 5 bases, the J end by 3 bases, with 16 bases between. The CDR3 is 15 amino acids. The CDR3, as DNA: TGTGCCAGTAGTTATTCTGGCAGGGGTGACACTGAAGCTTTCTTT. This translates into CASSYSGRGDTEAFF.

This clone was seen a few times. The CDR3 DNA sequence: TGTGCCAGCAGTGAAATAAGCGGGGGGTTTGAGACCCAGTACTTC. Protein sequence: CASSEISGGFETQYF. The V call is TRBV2, the J call TRBJ2-5, with TRBD2 identical over 9 bases. This CDR3 region has 15 residues. The germline V gene encodes CDR1 SNHLY and CDR2 FYNNEI. V gave up 2 bases and J gave up 5 bases; unmatched junction bases: 6.

A word on this clone: One junction end does not reproduce the germline sequence, and a read error may be involved. This chain joins TRBV30 and TRBJ1-1; the D is unclear. Per germline, CDR1 GTSNPN and CDR2 SVGIG (reference sequence). The CDR3 spans 11 residues. The CDR3 coding sequence is TGTGCCTGGAGTGTTTTGACCCGCCACCGCTTT. This sequence encodes CAWSVLTRHRF.

This clone was found a few times. The chain combines TRBV5-4 with TRBJ2-7, with 9 nucleotides matching TRBD2. This CDR3 region has 18 residues. V trimming: 0 bases; J trimming: 5 bases; junction bases outside the gene matches: 15. Per germline, CDR1 SGHNT and CDR2 YYREEE (reference sequence). CDR3 in DNA: TGTGCCAGCAGCTTGGGGACTAGCGTGAGACGGGTTAGCGACGAGCAGTACTTC. Protein product: CASSLGTSVRRVSDEQYF.

This clone was observed a handful of times. The rearrangement links TRBV7-8 to TRBJ2-7; unclear D gene. Trimming removed 5 bases from V and 1 base from J, with 18 bases in between. The germline CDR1 and CDR2 sequences are SGHVS and FQNEAQ. This CDR3 spans 16 amino acids. The CDR3 nucleotides read TGTGCCAGCAGCACGAACCGGGCCCGGTGTTCCTACGAGCAGTACTTC. Amino acids: CASSTNRARCSYEQYF.

V gene TRBV7-2 combines with J gene TRBJ1-5; unclear D gene. CDR1 and CDR2 (germline): SGHTA, FQGNSA. The CDR3 runs to 13 residues. Trimming took 2 bases from V and 7 from J, leaving 9 bases between them. The CDR3 loop reads CASSLSSGQPQHF. In DNA, the CDR3 is TGTGCCAGCAGCTTATCATCAGGACAGCCCCAGCATTTT.

The genes are TRBV5-1 and TRBJ2-2; TRBD1 is a possible D gene (5 bases). V shed 3 bases and J shed 3 bases, with 9 bases lying between them. Per germline, CDR1 SGHRS and CDR2 YFSETQ. The length of the CDR3 is 14 residues. This chain's CDR3 is CASSSRVDTGELFF. CDR3 DNA: TGCGCCAGCAGCTCCAGGGTTGACACCGGGGAGCTGTTTTTT. The variable domain in full, with the rest retrieved from reference TRBV5-1 and TRBJ2-2, is KAGVTQTPRYLIKTRGQQVTLSCSPISGHRSVSWYQQTPGQGLQFLFEYFSETQRNKGNFPGRFSGRQFSNSRSEMNVSTLELGDSALYLCASSSRVDTGELFFGEGSRLTVL.

This clone was seen a handful of times. V is TRBV9 and J is TRBJ1-2; D gene unclear. Germline V gives CDR1 SGDLS, CDR2 YYNGEE. V was shortened by 3 bases and J by 6 bases, with 9 bases between the two germline ends. There are 12 residues in the CDR3. The CDR3 sequence: CASSAVGDGYTF. The CDR3 DNA sequence: TGTGCCAGCAGCGCCGTCGGGGATGGCTACACCTTC. The full variable domain, its missing parts supplied by reference TRBV9 and TRBJ1-2, is DSGVTQTPKHLITATGQRVTLRCSPRSGDLSVYWYQQSLDQGLQFLIQYYNGEERAKGNILERFSAQQFPDLHSELNLSSLELGDSALYFCASSAVGDGYTFGSGTRLTVV.

The genes are TRBV6-5 and TRBJ1-5; tentatively, D is TRBD1 (5 bases). Between the trimmed V and J ends, which lost 0 bases and 9 bases, there was a span of 15 bases. Germline lookup yields CDR1 MNHEY and CDR2 SVGAGI. The CDR3 runs to 15 residues. The CDR3 nucleotides read TGTGCCAGCAGTTACTCGGCAGGGCGACTTATGCCCCAGCATTTT. Protein sequence: CASSYSAGRLMPQHF.

The sample holds a few counts of this clone. This rearrangement joins TRBV30 to TRBJ2-7; D remains unclear. The CDR3 is 14 residues long. CDR1 and CDR2 from the germline V gene are GTSNPN and SVGIG (reference sequence). Trimming left V 6 bases short and J 5 bases short, with 20 bases between. CDR3 coding DNA: TGTGCCTGTCCAGGTGGAGTAATCCCCGACGAGCAGTACTTC. Its protein is CACPGGVIPDEQYF.

This clone was found a few times. The rearrangement uses TRBV30 and TRBJ1-2; D is perhaps TRBD1 (5 bases). This CDR3 spans 13 amino acids. V gave up 0 bases and J gave up 8 bases, with 13 bases separating them. The germline V gene has CDR1 GTSNPN and CDR2 SVGIG (reference sequence). The CDR3 DNA reads TGTGCCTGGAGTGTGATGGAGGGGATAGGCTACACCTTC. Translation gives CAWSVMEGIGYTF.

The chain uses TRBV7-2 and TRBJ1-1, with TRBD1 identical over 9 bases. CDR3 size: 15 residues. J gave up 4 bases and V 2 bases, and 5 bases lay outside the gene matches. Germline V gives CDR1 SGHTA, CDR2 FQGNSA. CDR3 sequence reads: CASSLQGTGSTEAFF. DNA for the CDR3: TGTGCCAGCAGCTTACAAGGGACAGGGAGCACTGAAGCTTTCTTT.